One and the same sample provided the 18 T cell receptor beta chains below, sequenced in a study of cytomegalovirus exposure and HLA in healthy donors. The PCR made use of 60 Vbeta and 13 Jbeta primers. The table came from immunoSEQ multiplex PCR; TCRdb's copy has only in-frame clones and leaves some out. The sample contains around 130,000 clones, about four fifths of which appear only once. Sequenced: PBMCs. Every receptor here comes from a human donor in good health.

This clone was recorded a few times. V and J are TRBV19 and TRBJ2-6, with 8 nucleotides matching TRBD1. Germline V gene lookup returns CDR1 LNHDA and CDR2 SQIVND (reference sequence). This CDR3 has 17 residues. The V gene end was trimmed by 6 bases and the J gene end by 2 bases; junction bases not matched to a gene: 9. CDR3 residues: CASRDRVLLAGANVLTF. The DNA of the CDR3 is TGTGCCAGTAGGGACAGGGTGCTGCTCGCTGGGGCCAACGTCCTGACTTTC.

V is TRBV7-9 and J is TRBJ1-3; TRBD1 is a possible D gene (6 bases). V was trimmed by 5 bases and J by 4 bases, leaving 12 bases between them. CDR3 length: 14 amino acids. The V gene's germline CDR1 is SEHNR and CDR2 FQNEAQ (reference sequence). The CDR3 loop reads CASSLGGPGNTIYF. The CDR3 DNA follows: TGTGCCAGCAGCCTCGGGGGGCCCGGAAACACCATATATTTT.

The CDR3, as DNA: TGTGCCAGCAGGTCGACTTGGGGCAGCTATGGCTACACCTTC. Translated: CASRSTWGSYGYTF. The chain links TRBV6-1 to TRBJ1-2, with D maybe TRBD1 (5 bases). The CDR3 sequence is 14 residues long. Germline V CDR1 and CDR2: MNHNS, SASEGT. V dropped 6 bases and J dropped 4 bases, with 15 bases sitting between them.

The CDR3 bases are TGCGCCAGCAGCCTTGCGGGACAGGGAGGGAACTATGGCTACACCTTC. Encoded protein: CASSLAGQGGNYGYTF. The rearrangement uses TRBV5-1 and TRBJ1-2; 9 positions match TRBD1. CDR1 is SGHRS, CDR2 YFSETQ, per germline. The V and J ends lost 4 bases and 2 bases, in that order; junction bases with no gene match: 9. There are 16 residues in the CDR3.

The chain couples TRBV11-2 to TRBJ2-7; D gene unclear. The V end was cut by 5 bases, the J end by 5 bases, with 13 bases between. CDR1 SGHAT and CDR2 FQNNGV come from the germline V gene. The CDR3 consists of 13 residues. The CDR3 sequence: CASSQTVLNEQYF. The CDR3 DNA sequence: TGTGCCAGCAGCCAAACAGTTCTCAACGAGCAGTACTTC.

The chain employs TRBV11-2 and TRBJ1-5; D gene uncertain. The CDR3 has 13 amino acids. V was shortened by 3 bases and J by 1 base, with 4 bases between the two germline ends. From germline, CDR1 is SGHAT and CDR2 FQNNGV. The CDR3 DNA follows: TGTGCCAGCAGCTTTCAAAGCAATCAGCCCCAGCATTTT. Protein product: CASSFQSNQPQHF.

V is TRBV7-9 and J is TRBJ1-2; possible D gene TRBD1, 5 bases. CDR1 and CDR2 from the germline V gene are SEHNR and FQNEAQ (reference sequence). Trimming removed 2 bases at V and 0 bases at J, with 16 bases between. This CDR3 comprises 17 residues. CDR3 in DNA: TGTGCCAGCAGCTTAAGGATGGGGCGAGGAGCTAACTATGGCTACACCTTC. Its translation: CASSLRMGRGANYGYTF.

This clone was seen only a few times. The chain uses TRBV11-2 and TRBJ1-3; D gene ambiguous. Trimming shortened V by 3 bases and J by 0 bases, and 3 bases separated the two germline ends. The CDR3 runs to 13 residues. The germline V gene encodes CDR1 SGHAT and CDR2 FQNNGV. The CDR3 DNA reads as TGTGCCAGCAGCTTTAGCTCTGGAAACACCATATATTTT. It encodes CASSFSSGNTIYF.

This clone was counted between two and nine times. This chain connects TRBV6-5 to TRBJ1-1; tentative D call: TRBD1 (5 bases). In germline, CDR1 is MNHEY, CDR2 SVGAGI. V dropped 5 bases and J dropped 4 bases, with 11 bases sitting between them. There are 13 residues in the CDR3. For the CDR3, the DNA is TGTGCCAGCAGTGCGGGGGTGGCCACTGAAGCTTTCTTT. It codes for CASSAGVATEAFF.

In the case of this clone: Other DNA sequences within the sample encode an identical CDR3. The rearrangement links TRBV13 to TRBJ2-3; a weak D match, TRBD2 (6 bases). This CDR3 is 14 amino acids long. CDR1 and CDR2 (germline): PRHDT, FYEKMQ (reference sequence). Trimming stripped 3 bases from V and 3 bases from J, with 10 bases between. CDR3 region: CASSFPGGTDTQYF. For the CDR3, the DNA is TGTGCCAGCAGCTTCCCCGGGGGAACAGATACGCAGTATTTT.

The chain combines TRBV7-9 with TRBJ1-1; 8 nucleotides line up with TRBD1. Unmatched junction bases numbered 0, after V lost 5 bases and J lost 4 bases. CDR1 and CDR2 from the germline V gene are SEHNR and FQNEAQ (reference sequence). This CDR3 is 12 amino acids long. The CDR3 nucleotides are TGTGCCAGCAGCACAGGGGGCACTGAAGCTTTCTTT. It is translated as CASSTGGTEAFF.

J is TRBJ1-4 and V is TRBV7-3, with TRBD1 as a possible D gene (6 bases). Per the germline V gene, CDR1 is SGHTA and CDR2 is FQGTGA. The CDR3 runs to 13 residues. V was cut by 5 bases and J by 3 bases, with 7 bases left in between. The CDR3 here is CASSRTANEKLFF. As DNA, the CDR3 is TGTGCCAGCAGCCGGACAGCTAATGAAAAACTGTTTTTT.

This CDR3 is CASSWDVGLAGGQDIQYF. The CDR3 bases are TGTGCCAGCAGCTGGGACGTCGGACTAGCGGGGGGGCAGGACATTCAGTACTTC. V is TRBV5-4 and J is TRBJ2-4, with TRBD2 identical over 15 bases. CDR1 and CDR2 (germline): SGHNT, YYREEE (reference sequence). V shed 3 bases, J shed 8 bases, and the junction held 12 bases outside the gene matches. The CDR3 spans 18 residues.

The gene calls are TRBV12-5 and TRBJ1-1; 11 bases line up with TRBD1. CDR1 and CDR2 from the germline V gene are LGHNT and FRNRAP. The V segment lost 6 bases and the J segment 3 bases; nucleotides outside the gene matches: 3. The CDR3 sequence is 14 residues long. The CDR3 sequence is CASGRGQGDTEAFF. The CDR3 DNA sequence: TGTGCTAGTGGCCGGGGACAGGGGGACACTGAAGCTTTCTTT.

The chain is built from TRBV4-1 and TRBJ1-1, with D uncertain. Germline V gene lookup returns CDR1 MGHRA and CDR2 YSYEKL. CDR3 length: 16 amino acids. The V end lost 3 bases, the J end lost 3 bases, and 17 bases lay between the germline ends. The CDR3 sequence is CASSHQQRGPYTEAFF. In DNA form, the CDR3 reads TGCGCCAGCAGCCATCAACAACGAGGGCCTTACACTGAAGCTTTCTTT.

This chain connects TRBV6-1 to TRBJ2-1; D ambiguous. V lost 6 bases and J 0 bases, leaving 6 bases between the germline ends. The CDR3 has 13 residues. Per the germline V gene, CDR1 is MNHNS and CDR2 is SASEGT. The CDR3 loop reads CASRVSSYNEQFF. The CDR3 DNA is TGTGCCAGCAGGGTTAGCTCCTACAATGAGCAGTTCTTC.

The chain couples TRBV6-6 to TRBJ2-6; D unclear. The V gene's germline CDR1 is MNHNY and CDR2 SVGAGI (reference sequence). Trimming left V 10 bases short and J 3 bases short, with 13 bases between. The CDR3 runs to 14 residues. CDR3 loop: CAITESFGANVLTF. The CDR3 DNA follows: TGTGCCATCACGGAGTCTTTTGGGGCCAACGTCCTGACTTTC.

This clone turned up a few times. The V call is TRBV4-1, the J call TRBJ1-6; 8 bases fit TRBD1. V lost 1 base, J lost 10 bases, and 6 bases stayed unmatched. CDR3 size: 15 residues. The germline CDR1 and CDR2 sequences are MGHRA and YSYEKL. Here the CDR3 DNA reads TGCGCCAGCAGCCAAGTTGAGGACAGGGACTCACCCCTCCACTTT. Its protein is CASSQVEDRDSPLHF.